This TCR beta chain was documented in a study of OX40 agonist ivuxolimab in advanced cancers. General notes on the study: The costimulatory receptor OX40 (CD134) was targeted by ivuxolimab, a fully human IgG2 agonistic monoclonal antibody. Of the roughly 52 dose-escalation patients, hepatocellular carcinoma was present in around 20, melanoma in approximately 15, renal cell carcinoma in 9 and head and neck cancer in 9. Prior anti-PD-1, anti-PD-L1 or anti-CTLA-4 therapy was permitted, and roughly two fifths of dose-escalation patients had received checkpoint inhibitors. Partial responses were achieved by three dose-escalation patients, of whom one had hepatocellular carcinoma and two had cutaneous melanoma. Intravenous ivuxolimab was administered to patients every 2 weeks at six dose levels: 0.01, 0.1, 0.3, 1.5, 3 and 10 mg/kg. The paper covers the monotherapy dose-escalation part of the phase I ivuxolimab trial, which included N = 52 patients. A male proportion of 70% to 90% and a mean age of 60 years, ranging from about 20 to 80, were recorded for the dose-escalation cohort. Peripheral TCRbeta sequencing was intended to test whether TCR sequence diversity was altered and clonal T-cell expansion was caused by ivuxolimab. Summary of the overall study and its limitations: Low levels of normalized T-cell clonal expansion were also seen in some nonresponding patients. In the 0.1-3.0 mg/kg groups, partial responders had among the lowest normalized peripheral clonal expansion, particularly in CD8+ T cells. On average, CD8+ T cells showed more expanded clones than CD4+ T cells after ivuxolimab. At doses from 0.1 to 3.0 mg/kg, clonal expansion was seen in both CD4+ and CD8+ blood T cells between baseline and week 6. Which antigens the clonally expanded peripheral T cells were specific for was not determined.

Patients with a history of autoimmune disease or receiving systemic immunosuppression were excluded from the trial. Peripheral blood for TCR sequencing was collected from all dose cohorts at baseline, on cycle 4 day 1, and on cycle 7 day 1. The samples were taken from a phase I, first-in-human, multicenter, open-label dose-escalation trial of ivuxolimab. Adults with locally advanced or metastatic head and neck squamous cell, hepatocellular, melanoma or renal cell carcinoma were enrolled in the trial. Before TCR sequencing, CD4+ T cells and CD8+ T cells from peripheral blood were sorted into separate populations. CDR1 and CDR2, looked up from the germline V gene, are SGHRS and YFSETQ. The trim is 4 bases for V and 7 bases for J, with a gap of 15 bases between the germline ends. The CDR3 runs 13 amino acids, cysteine and phenylalanine included. This entry keeps only the CDR3 DNA: 39 bases, framed from base 1.

A word on this clone: The antigen it recognizes is unknown. No much larger clone is present one base from it, and per-base qualities are unavailable.

Genomic DNA was extracted from sorted cells for sequencing of the TCRbeta CDR3 region. TCRbeta CDR3 regions were sequenced using the immunoSEQ Assay. TCRdb limited this immuneACCESS table to in-frame rearrangements with V and J called. A share of clones is missing; checked studies link under half to unresolved V genes, and the rest is unexplained. Across this sample there are about 26,000 clones, with roughly 70% seen only once. About 15% of the sample is held by the ten biggest clonotypes. The chain employs TRBV5-1 and TRBJ2-7; D gene: possibly TRBD1, on 6 matching bases. This TCR was sampled from an adult with an advanced solid tumor such as melanoma, head and neck, liver or kidney cancer. The sample here was CD4+ or CD8+ T cells sorted from blood, taken in a trial of the OX40 agonist ivuxolimab. The CDR3 is CASSNAQGWEQYF. The sequenced DNA is TGCGCCAGCAGCAACGCCCAGGGGTGGGAGCAGTACTTC.